A selection of T cell receptor beta chains follows, all from one sample in a study of blood T cell repertoires in COVID-19. Sequencing was performed with immunoSEQ multiplex PCR; in TCRdb, only in-frame clones are kept and a portion is missing. The data hold over 85,000 clones, with around 86% observed a single time. The sample consisted of peripheral blood. The receptors shown here come from a woman of 80 years or more with acute or convalescent COVID-19. Both conserved end residues are part of each CDR3. The order of the fields is clone size, V gene, D gene, J gene, CDR3 DNA, CDR3 protein. D genes are given only for firm matches. Rows give clone size only sometimes, using once, few, many, or a class for an expanded clone.

>-|TRBV3-1/TRBV3-2|TRBD1|TRBJ2-7
TGTGCCAGCAGCCCTAGGGGACAGGGCGGTAGAAACGAGCAGTACTTC
CASSPRGQGGRNEQYF
>-|TRBV12-3/TRBV12-4|-|TRBJ1-2
TGTGCCAGCAGTTTAGACAGCTATGGCTACACCTTC
CASSLDSYGYTF
>-|TRBV7-3|-|TRBJ1-1
TGTGCCAGCAGCTTCCAGGGGAACACTGAAGCTTTCTTT
CASSFQGNTEAFF
>-|TRBV6-2/TRBV6-3|TRBD1|TRBJ2-5
TGTGCCAGCAGTTACGCCGGGACAGGGGTGGGGGAGACCCAGTACTTC
CASSYAGTGVGETQYF
>-|TRBV6-5|TRBD1|TRBJ1-5
TGTGCCAGCAGGAAAACAGGGGATCAGCCCCAGCATTTT
CASRKTGDQPQHF
>-|TRBV10-3|-|TRBJ1-1
TGTGCCATCAGTGAGACTACGGGGTCTGAAGCTTTCTTT
CAISETTGSEAFF
>-|TRBV5-1|TRBD1|TRBJ2-1
TGCGCCAGCAGCCTCGGACAGGCTAATGAGCAGTTCTTC
CASSLGQANEQFF
>-|TRBV6-2/TRBV6-3|TRBD1|TRBJ2-3
TGTGCCAGCAGCTGGCGACAGGGGGCCCCAGATACGCAGTATTTT
CASSWRQGAPDTQYF
>once|TRBV4-2|-|TRBJ1-2
TGTGCCAGCAGCCAGCAGGTAACAGAGACCTATGGCTACACCTTC
CASSQQVTETYGYTF
>once|TRBV7-3|TRBD1|TRBJ2-2
TGTGCCAGCAGTTCTAATCCGGGACAGGGTCCCACCGGGGAGCTGTTTTTT
CASSSNPGQGPTGELFF
>-|TRBV18|TRBD1|TRBJ2-7
TGTGCCAGCTCAAGGACAGGGTATTACGAGCAGTACTTC
CASSRTGYYEQYF
>-|TRBV11-3|-|TRBJ2-1
TGTGCCAGCAGCCTCCAGGGGGGCTCCTACAATGAGCAGTTCTTC
CASSLQGGSYNEQFF
>-|TRBV3-1/TRBV3-2|TRBD2|TRBJ2-7
TGTGCCAGCAGCCCACCGGGACTAGCGGGAGTCGAGCAGTACTTC
CASSPPGLAGVEQYF
>few|TRBV30|TRBD2|TRBJ2-1
TGTGCCTGGAGTGCTTTTCACCTAGCGGGAGGGGGGGACAGGGTAAATGAGCAGTTCTTC
CAWSAFHLAGGGDRVNEQFF
>-|TRBV6-2/TRBV6-3|TRBD1|TRBJ1-5
TGTGCCAGCAGTTACTCGTCGGGACAGCTCAATCAGCCCCAGCATTTT
CASSYSSGQLNQPQHF
>-|TRBV2|-|TRBJ1-1
TGTGCCAGCAGTGAAGAGTGGGAGGTTGGAGCTTTCTTT
CASSEEWEVGAFF
>once|TRBV5-1|TRBD1|TRBJ2-1
TGCGCCAGCAGCCTAGGGACAGACAATGAGCAGTTCTTC
CASSLGTDNEQFF
>few|TRBV14|-|TRBJ2-5
TGTGCCAGCAGCCACGACTTCCAAGAGACCCAGTACTTC
CASSHDFQETQYF
>-|TRBV11-2|TRBD2|TRBJ2-7
TGTGCCAGCAGCTTGAGCGGGAGATGGGCCTACGAGCAGTACTTC
CASSLSGRWAYEQYF
>once|TRBV10-3|-|TRBJ1-3
TGTGCCATCAGTGCGGACGCAGGGTTCTCTGGAAACACCATATATTTT
CAISADAGFSGNTIYF
>-|TRBV6-5|-|TRBJ1-1
TGTGCCAGCAGTCCAGGACTCACTGAAGCTTTCTTT
CASSPGLTEAFF
>-|TRBV18|-|TRBJ2-5
TGTGCCAGCTCATCAAGCCGCGACAGTGTTGAGACCCAGTACTTC
CASSSSRDSVETQYF
>-|TRBV7-2|TRBD1|TRBJ2-7
TGTGCCAGCAGCTCTCGGACAGGGAGCGAGCAGTACTTC
CASSSRTGSEQYF
>-|TRBV11-2|TRBD2|TRBJ2-7
TGTGCCAGCAGCCAGTCGGGGCGGAGGGCAAGCGGGGTCTCCTACGAGCAGTACTTC
CASSQSGRRASGVSYEQYF
>-|TRBV5-1|TRBD1|TRBJ1-2
TGCGCCAGCAGCTTGGGGGACAGGAAGAACTATGGCTACACCTTC
CASSLGDRKNYGYTF
>-|TRBV18|TRBD1|TRBJ2-7
TGTGCCAGCTCACCAGGGACCTACAGGGGTGACGAGCAGTACTTC
CASSPGTYRGDEQYF
>-|TRBV5-8|-|TRBJ2-3
TGTGCCAGCAGCTTGGATCGGTCAGGGAGGACGCAGTATTTT
CASSLDRSGRTQYF
>-|TRBV28|TRBD1|TRBJ2-3
TGTGCCAGCAGTTCGGTGGACAGGGGAACCACAGATACGCAGTATTTT
CASSSVDRGTTDTQYF
>-|TRBV20-1|-|TRBJ2-5
TGCAGTGCCCCGGTACGGGAGACCCAGTACTTC
CSAPVRETQYF
>-|TRBV7-8|-|TRBJ2-3
TGTGCCAGCAGCCCGCCGGGGGATACGCAGTATTTT
CASSPPGDTQYF
>-|TRBV6-5|TRBD1|TRBJ1-1
TGTGCCAGCAACCCCTCAGGGGGTACTGAAGCTTTCTTT
CASNPSGGTEAFF
>once|TRBV19|-|TRBJ1-5
TGTGCCAGTAGTATAGGGCGGAATCAGCCCCAGCATTTT
CASSIGRNQPQHF
>few|TRBV5-4|-|TRBJ1-1
TGTGCCAGCAGCTTGGGGGGGGACAACACTGAAGCTTTCTTT
CASSLGGDNTEAFF
>-|TRBV6-6|TRBD2|TRBJ2-3
TGTGCCAGCAGTCTTATCCGGACTAGCGGGACTAGCACAGATACGCAGTATTTT
CASSLIRTSGTSTDTQYF
>-|TRBV6-5|TRBD1|TRBJ1-1
TGTGCCAGCACCAGGGACAGGAACACTGAAGCTTTCTTT
CASTRDRNTEAFF
>-|TRBV4-2|-|TRBJ1-5
TGTGCCAGCAGCCAAGATGGTTTCCTCACGGGTCAGCCCCAGCATTTT
CASSQDGFLTGQPQHF
>-|TRBV5-1|-|TRBJ2-7
TGCGCCAGCAGCTTCTCACAGGGAAGCTCCTACGAGCAGTACTTC
CASSFSQGSSYEQYF
>few|TRBV19|TRBD1|TRBJ1-4
TGTGCCAGTAGTTCCCAACAACAGGGGATCAATGAAAAACTGTTTTTT
CASSSQQQGINEKLFF
>-|TRBV7-8|-|TRBJ1-1
TGTGCCAGCAGCTTACGGGAGGGTTACACTGAAGCTTTCTTT
CASSLREGYTEAFF
>-|TRBV15|-|TRBJ1-1
TGTGCCACCAGCAGAGATGGCGACGGGGGGCGGGCTGAAGCTTTCTTT
CATSRDGDGGRAEAFF
>-|TRBV20-1|-|TRBJ1-1
TGCAGTGCTAGTGCGGGGTACACTGAAGCTTTCTTT
CSASAGYTEAFF
>-|TRBV5-6|TRBD1|TRBJ2-3
TGTGCCAGCAGCACCCGATTCCCGGGACAGGGGGGGATCGCAGATACGCAGTATTTT
CASSTRFPGQGGIADTQYF
>few|TRBV19|-|TRBJ1-5
TGTGCCAGTACAGGGGCCTGGGGCAATCAGCCCCAGCATTTT
CASTGAWGNQPQHF
>once|TRBV5-6|TRBD1|TRBJ1-5
TGTGCCAGCAGCCAAGTGGGGGACAGGGGGAGCAATCAGCCCCAGCATTTT
CASSQVGDRGSNQPQHF
>-|TRBV2|-|TRBJ1-2
TGTGCCAGCAGTGAGACCAGGGAGGGCTATGGCTACACCTTC
CASSETREGYGYTF
>-|TRBV5-1|-|TRBJ2-5
TGCGCCAGCAGCTTGGGAGGTCAAGAGACCCAGTACTTC
CASSLGGQETQYF
>once|TRBV5-1|TRBD1|TRBJ2-1
TGCGCCAGCAGCTTGGCCGGACAGGTCCCTTTCTCCTACAATGAGCAGTTCTTC
CASSLAGQVPFSYNEQFF
>-|TRBV20-1|TRBD2|TRBJ2-1
TGCAGTGCTAGTGCGGGGGGACTTGACAATGAGCAGTTCTTC
CSASAGGLDNEQFF
>-|TRBV6-5|TRBD2|TRBJ2-5
TGTGCCAGCAGTTACTCGCTTGGGACTAGCGGGGGGCCCCAGTACTTC
CASSYSLGTSGGPQYF
>-|TRBV7-9|-|TRBJ1-3
TGTGCCAGCAGCTCCGCGGGACGGCTAATCTCTGGAAACACCATATATTTT
CASSSAGRLISGNTIYF
>-|TRBV11-1|TRBD1|TRBJ1-1
TGTGCCAGCAGCCGGACAGGGGCGGTAGTGGAAGCTTTCTTT
CASSRTGAVVEAFF
>-|TRBV12-3/TRBV12-4|TRBD1|TRBJ1-1
TGTGCCAGCAAGCTGAGGGGGCTGTTGGAGGCTTTCTTT
CASKLRGLLEAFF
>-|TRBV10-3|-|TRBJ1-1
TGTGCCATCAGTGGTCAGACAGAAAACACTGAAGCTTTCTTT
CAISGQTENTEAFF
>-|TRBV2|-|TRBJ1-1
TGTGCCAGCAGTGTAGGGGTTCCTGAAGCTTTCTTT
CASSVGVPEAFF
>once|TRBV7-3|TRBD1|TRBJ1-6
TGTGCCAGCAGCTTGACAGGGGGCTCTTCACCCCTCCACTTT
CASSLTGGSSPLHF